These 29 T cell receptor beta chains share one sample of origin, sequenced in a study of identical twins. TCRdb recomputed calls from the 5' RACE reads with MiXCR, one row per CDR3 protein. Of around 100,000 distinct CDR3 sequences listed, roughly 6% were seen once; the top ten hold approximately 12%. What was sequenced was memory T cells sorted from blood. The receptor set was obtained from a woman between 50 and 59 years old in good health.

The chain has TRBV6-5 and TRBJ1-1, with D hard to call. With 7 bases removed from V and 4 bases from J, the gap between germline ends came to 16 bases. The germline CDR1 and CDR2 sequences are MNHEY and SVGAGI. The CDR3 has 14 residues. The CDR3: CASTPDGWGTEAFF. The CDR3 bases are TGTGCCAGCACCCCCGACGGTTGGGGCACTGAAGCTTTCTTT.

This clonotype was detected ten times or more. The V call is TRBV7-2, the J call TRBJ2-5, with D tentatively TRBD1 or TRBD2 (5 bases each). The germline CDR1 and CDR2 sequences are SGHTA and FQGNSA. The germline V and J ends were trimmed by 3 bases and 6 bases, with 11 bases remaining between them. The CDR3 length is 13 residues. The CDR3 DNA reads TGTGCCAGCAGCTTGAACGGGGCAAAGACCCAGTACTTC. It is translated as CASSLNGAKTQYF.

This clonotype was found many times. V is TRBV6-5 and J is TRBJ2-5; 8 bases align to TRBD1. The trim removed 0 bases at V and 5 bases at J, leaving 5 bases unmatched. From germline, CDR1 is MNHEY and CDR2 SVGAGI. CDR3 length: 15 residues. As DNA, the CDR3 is TGTGCCAGCAGTTACTCCTACAGGGGGACGGAGACCCAGTACTTC. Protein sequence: CASSYSYRGTETQYF.

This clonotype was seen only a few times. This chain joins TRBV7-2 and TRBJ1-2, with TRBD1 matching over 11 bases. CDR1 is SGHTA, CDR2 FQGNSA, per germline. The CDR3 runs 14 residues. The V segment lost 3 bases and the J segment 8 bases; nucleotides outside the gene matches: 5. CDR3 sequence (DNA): TGTGCCAGCAGCTTGGACAGGGGGCCACAAGGCTACACCTTC. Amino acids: CASSLDRGPQGYTF.

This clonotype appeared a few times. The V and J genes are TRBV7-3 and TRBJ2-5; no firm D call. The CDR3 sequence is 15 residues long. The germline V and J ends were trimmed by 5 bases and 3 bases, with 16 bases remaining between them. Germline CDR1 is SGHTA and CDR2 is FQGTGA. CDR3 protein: CASSRGYGTEETQYF. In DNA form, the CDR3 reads TGTGCCAGCAGCCGCGGATACGGCACCGAAGAGACCCAGTACTTC. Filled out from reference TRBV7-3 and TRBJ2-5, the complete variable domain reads GAGVSQTPSNKVTEKGKYVELRCDPISGHTALYWYRQSLGQGPEFLIYFQGTGAADDSGLPNDRFFAVRPEGSVSTLKIQRTERGDSAVYLCASSRGYGTEETQYFGPGTRLLVL.

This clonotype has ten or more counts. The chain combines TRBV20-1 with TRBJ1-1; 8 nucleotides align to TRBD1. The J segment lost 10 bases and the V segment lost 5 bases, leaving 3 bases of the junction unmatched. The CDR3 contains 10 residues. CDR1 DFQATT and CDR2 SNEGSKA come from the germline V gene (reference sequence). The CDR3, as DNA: TGCAGTGCTTATACAGGGGGAGCTTTCTTT. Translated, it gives CSAYTGGAFF.

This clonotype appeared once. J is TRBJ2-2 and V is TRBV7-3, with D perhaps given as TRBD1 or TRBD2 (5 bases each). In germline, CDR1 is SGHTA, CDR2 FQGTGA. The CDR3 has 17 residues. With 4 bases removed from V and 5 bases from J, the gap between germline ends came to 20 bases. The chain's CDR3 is CASSSQTGAWGTGELFF. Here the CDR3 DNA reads TGTGCCAGCAGCTCCCAAACCGGGGCCTGGGGAACCGGGGAGCTGTTTTTT.

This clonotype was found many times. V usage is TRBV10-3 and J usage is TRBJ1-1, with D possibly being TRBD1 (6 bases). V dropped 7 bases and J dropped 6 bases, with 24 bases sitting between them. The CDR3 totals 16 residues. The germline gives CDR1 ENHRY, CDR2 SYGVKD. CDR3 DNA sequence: TGTGCCATCAATCATGCCCTCGGGGGCATGATCGCTGAAGCTTTCTTT. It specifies CAINHALGGMIAEAFF.

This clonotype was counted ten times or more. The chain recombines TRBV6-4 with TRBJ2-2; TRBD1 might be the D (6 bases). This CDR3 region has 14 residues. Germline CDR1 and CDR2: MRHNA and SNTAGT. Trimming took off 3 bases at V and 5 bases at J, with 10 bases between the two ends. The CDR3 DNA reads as TGTGCCAGCAGTGAACAGGGTGTTACCGGGGAGCTGTTTTTT. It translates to CASSEQGVTGELFF.

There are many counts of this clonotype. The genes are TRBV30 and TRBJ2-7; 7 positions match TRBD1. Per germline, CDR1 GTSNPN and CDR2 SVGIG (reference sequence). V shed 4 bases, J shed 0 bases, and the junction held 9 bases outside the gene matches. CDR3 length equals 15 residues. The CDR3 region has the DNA TGTGCCTGGACCAGGCCCGGGACAGCCTCCTACGAGCAGTACTTC. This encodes CAWTRPGTASYEQYF.

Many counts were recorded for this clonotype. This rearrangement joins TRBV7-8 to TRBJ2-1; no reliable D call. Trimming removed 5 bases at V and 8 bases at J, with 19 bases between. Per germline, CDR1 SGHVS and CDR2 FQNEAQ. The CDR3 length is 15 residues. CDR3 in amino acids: CASSLTARSGDEQFF. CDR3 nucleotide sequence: TGTGCCAGCAGCCTTACAGCGCGTAGTGGCGATGAGCAGTTCTTC.

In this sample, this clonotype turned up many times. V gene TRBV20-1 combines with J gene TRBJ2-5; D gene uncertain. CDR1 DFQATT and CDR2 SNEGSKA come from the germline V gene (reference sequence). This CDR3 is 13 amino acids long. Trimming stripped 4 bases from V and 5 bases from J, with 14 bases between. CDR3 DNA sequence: TGCAGTGCTAACCCAGGCCTTGGGGAGACCCAGTACTTC. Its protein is CSANPGLGETQYF.

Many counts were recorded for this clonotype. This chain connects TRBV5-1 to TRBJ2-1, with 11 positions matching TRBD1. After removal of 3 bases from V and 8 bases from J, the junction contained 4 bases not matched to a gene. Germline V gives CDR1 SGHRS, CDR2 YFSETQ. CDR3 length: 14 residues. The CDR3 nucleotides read TGCGCCAGCAGCTGGGACAGGGGGAACGATGAGCAGTTCTTC. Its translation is CASSWDRGNDEQFF.

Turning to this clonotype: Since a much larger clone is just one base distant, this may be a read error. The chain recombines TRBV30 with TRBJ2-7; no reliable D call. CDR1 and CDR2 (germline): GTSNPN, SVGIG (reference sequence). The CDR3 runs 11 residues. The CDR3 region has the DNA TGTGCCTGGAGTGACGGCTACGACCAGTACTTC. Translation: CAWSDGYDQYF.

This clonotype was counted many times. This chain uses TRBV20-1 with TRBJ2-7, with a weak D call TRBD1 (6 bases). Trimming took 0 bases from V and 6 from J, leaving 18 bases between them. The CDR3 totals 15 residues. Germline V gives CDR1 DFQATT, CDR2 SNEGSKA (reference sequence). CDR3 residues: CSARDPTGIRGEQYF. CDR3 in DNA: TGCAGTGCTAGAGATCCCACAGGGATCCGGGGCGAGCAGTACTTC.

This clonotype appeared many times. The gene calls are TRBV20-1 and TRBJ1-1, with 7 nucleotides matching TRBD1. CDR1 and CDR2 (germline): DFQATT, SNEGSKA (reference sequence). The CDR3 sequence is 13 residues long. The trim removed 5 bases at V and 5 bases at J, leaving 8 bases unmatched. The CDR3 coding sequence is TGCAGTGCTTTGCCGGGACAGAGGACTGAAGCTTTCTTT. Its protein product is CSALPGQRTEAFF.

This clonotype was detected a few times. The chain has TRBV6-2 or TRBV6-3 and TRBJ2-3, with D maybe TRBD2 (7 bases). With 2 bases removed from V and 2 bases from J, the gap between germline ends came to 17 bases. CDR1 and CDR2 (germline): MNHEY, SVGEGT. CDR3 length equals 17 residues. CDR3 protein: CASSYERGGSPTDTQYF. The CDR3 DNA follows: TGTGCCAGCAGTTACGAGAGGGGGGGGTCGCCCACAGATACGCAGTATTTT.

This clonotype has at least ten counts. The CDR3 region is CATSRVSPEETQYF. For the CDR3, the DNA is TGTGCCACCAGCAGAGTCAGCCCGGAGGAGACCCAGTACTTC. The gene calls are TRBV15 and TRBJ2-5; D is undetermined. CDR1 is LNHNV and CDR2 is YYDKDF in the germline V gene (reference sequence). The CDR3 consists of 14 residues. With 1 base removed from V and 5 bases from J, the gap between germline ends came to 11 bases.

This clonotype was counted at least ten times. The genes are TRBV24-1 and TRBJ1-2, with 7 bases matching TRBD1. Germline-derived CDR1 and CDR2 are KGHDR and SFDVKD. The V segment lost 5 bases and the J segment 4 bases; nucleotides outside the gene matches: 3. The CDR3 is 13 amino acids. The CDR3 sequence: CATSARTGYGYTF. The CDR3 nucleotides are TGTGCCACCAGTGCTCGGACAGGCTATGGCTACACCTTC.

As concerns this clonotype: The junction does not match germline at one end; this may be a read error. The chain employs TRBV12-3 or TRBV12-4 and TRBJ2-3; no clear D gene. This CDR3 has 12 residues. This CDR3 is CASSLRPDTQCF. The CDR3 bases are TGTGCCAGCAGCTTACGCCCAGATACGCAGTGTTTT.

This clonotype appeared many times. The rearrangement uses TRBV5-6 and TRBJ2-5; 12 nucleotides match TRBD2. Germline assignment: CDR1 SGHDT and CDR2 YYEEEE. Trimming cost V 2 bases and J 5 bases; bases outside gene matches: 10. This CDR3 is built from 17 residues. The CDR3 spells CASSFGLAGKGEETQYF. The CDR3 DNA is TGTGCCAGCAGCTTCGGACTAGCGGGAAAAGGAGAGGAGACCCAGTACTTC.

The CDR3 DNA sequence: TGTGCCAGCAGTTTATTGGGACGGGTCTCTGGGGCCAACGTCCTGACTTTC. This translates into CASSLLGRVSGANVLTF. The chain combines TRBV12-3 or TRBV12-4 with TRBJ2-6, with D perhaps matching TRBD1 or TRBD2 (5 bases each). The CDR3 is 17 amino acids. V lost 2 bases, J lost 0 bases, and 11 bases lay in between.

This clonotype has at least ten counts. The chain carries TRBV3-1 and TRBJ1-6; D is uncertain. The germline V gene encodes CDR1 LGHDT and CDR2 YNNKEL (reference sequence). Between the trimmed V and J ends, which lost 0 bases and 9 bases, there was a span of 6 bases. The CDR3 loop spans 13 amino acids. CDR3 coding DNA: TGTGCCAGCAGCCAAGACCCGATTTCACCCCTCCACTTT. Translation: CASSQDPISPLHF.

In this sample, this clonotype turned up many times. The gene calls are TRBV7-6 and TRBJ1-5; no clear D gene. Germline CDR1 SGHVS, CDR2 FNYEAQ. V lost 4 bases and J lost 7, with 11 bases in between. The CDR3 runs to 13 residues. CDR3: CASSSHEKQPQHF. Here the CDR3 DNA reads TGTGCCAGCAGCTCCCATGAGAAACAGCCCCAGCATTTT.

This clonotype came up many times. CDR3 protein: CSARVDRVGETQYF. CDR3 DNA sequence: TGCAGTGCTAGAGTGGACAGGGTAGGGGAGACCCAGTACTTC. The rearrangement joins TRBV20-1 to TRBJ2-5; 8 bases fit TRBD1. V shed 1 base and J 5 bases; nucleotides not matched to a gene: 6. The CDR3 has 14 amino acids. The germline gives CDR1 DFQATT, CDR2 SNEGSKA (reference sequence).

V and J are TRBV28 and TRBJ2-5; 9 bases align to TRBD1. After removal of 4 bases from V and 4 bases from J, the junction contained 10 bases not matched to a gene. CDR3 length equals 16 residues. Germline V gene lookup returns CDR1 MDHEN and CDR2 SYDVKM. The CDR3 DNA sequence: TGTGCCAGCAGTTCATCGGGACAGGGTGATGTAGAGACCCAGTACTTC. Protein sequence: CASSSSGQGDVETQYF.

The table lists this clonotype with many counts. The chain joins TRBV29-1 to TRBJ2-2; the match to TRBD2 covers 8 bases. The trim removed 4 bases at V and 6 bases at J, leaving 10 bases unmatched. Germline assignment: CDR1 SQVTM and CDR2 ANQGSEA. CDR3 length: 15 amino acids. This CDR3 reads CSVAQAGGAAGELFF. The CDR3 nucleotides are TGCAGCGTTGCCCAGGCGGGGGGCGCAGCCGGGGAGCTGTTTTTT.

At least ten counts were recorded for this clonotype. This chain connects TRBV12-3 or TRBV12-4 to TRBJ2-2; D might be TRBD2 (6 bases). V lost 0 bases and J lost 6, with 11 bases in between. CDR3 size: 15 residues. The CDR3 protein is CASSLAGGIAGELFF. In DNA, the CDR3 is TGTGCCAGCAGTTTAGCGGGAGGTATCGCCGGGGAGCTGTTTTTT.

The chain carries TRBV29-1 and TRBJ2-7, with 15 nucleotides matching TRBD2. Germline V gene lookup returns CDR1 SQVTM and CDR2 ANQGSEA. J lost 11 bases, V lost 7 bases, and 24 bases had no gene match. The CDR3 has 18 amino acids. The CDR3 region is CSAVPGTSGRNRGPREYF. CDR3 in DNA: TGCAGCGCCGTTCCGGGGACTAGCGGGAGGAACAGGGGCCCCAGGGAGTACTTC.